One and the same sample provided the 32 T cell receptor beta chains below, sequenced in a study of blood T cells in healthy people across ages. A second PCR of about 6 to 11 cycles used a sample-barcoded 5' primer and a J-beta primer mix. TCRdb recomputed calls from the 5' RACE reads with MiXCR, one row per CDR3 protein. The data hold about 1.6 million distinct CDR3 sequences, with around 36% observed a single time. Sequenced material: blood. These receptors came from a woman aged 25-40 years in good health.

The J gene is TRBJ2-7, the V gene TRBV5-4; a possible D gene is TRBD1 (5 bases). V dropped 4 bases and J dropped 5 bases, with 13 bases sitting between them. The CDR3 sequence is 13 residues long. Germline CDR1 and CDR2: SGHNT and YYREEE (reference sequence). CDR3 loop: CASSRTHLDEQYF. The CDR3 DNA reads TGTGCCAGCAGCCGGACACACCTCGACGAGCAGTACTTC.

In this sample, this clonotype turned up a few times. The chain has TRBV12-3 or TRBV12-4 and TRBJ2-5, with D unresolved. This CDR3 is built from 14 residues. V lost 4 bases, J lost 5 bases, and 14 bases lay in between. The CDR3 protein is CASSSLPGGETQYF. CDR3 DNA: TGTGCCAGCAGTTCCCTCCCGGGTGGGGAGACCCAGTACTTC.

This clonotype was seen more than once but under ten times. The V gene is TRBV7-2, the J gene TRBJ2-3, with D maybe TRBD2 (5 bases). This CDR3 has 15 residues. V dropped 1 base and J dropped 6 bases, with 14 bases sitting between them. CDR1 and CDR2 from the germline V gene are SGHTA and FQGNSA. The CDR3 loop reads CASSLDGLSGDTQYF. CDR3 nucleotide sequence: TGTGCCAGCAGCTTAGATGGGTTGAGCGGCGATACGCAGTATTTT.

The gene calls are TRBV5-1 and TRBJ2-5; 8 positions match TRBD2. The V gene's germline CDR1 is SGHRS and CDR2 YFSETQ. The CDR3 has 15 amino acids. The junction had 5 bases not matched to a gene; V was cut back by 0 bases and J by 4 bases. CDR3 loop: CASSLEGTRRETQYF. In nucleotides, the CDR3 is TGCGCCAGCAGCTTGGAGGGGACTAGACGAGAGACCCAGTACTTC.

The rearrangement joins TRBV4-1 to TRBJ2-5, with D perhaps given as TRBD1 or TRBD2 (5 bases each). CDR3 length equals 15 residues. The V end was cut by 4 bases, the J end by 7 bases, with 19 bases between. The V gene's germline CDR1 is MGHRA and CDR2 YSYEKL. CDR3 protein: CASSLSPGPRGTQYF. The CDR3 region has the DNA TGCGCCAGCAGCCTTTCCCCGGGACCAAGGGGGACCCAGTACTTC.

The rearrangement uses TRBV25-1 and TRBJ2-7; D ambiguous. Per the germline V gene, CDR1 is MGHDK and CDR2 is SYGVNS. The CDR3 covers 13 residues. Trimming stripped 6 bases from V and 3 bases from J, with 12 bases between. In nucleotides, the CDR3 is TGTGCCAGCAGGGAAAACGGATACTACGAGCAGTACTTC. Protein sequence: CASRENGYYEQYF.

This chain uses TRBV20-1 with TRBJ2-1; 8 positions match TRBD2. CDR1 DFQATT and CDR2 SNEGSKA come from the germline V gene (reference sequence). With 0 bases clipped from V and 4 bases from J, the junction kept 11 bases outside the gene matches. The CDR3 has 17 residues. CDR3 sequence (DNA): TGCAGTGCTAGAGATTTGTGCGGGGGGCCAGGGTACAATGAGCAGTTCTTC. This gives the protein CSARDLCGGPGYNEQFF.

The CDR3 here is CASSAADSTDTQYF. Written as DNA, the CDR3 is TGTGCCAGCAGTGCGGCAGATTCCACAGATACGCAGTATTTT. The rearrangement uses TRBV6-4 and TRBJ2-3; no clear D gene. Trimming stripped 4 bases from V and 2 bases from J, with 10 bases between. Germline lookup yields CDR1 MRHNA and CDR2 SNTAGT. CDR3 size: 14 residues.

This clonotype was recorded only once. J is TRBJ1-4 and V is TRBV11-1; the D is unclear. The CDR3 runs 13 residues. Between the trimmed V and J ends, which lost 5 bases and 8 bases, there was a span of 12 bases. From germline, CDR1 is SGHAT and CDR2 FQDESV (reference sequence). The CDR3 sequence: CASSRRFGEKLFF. CDR3 coding DNA: TGTGCCAGCAGCCGGAGGTTCGGCGAAAAACTGTTTTTT.

This chain links TRBV2 with TRBJ1-5; no definite D call. CDR1 and CDR2 from the germline V gene are SNHLY and FYNNEI. The CDR3 covers 13 residues. Trimming cost V 6 bases and J 9 bases, with 15 bases left between them. This CDR3 reads CASSLGNGLPQHF. DNA of the CDR3: TGTGCCAGCAGCCTTGGGAACGGGCTGCCCCAGCATTTT. The variable domain in full, with the rest retrieved from reference TRBV2 and TRBJ1-5, is EPEVTQTPSHQVTQMGQEVILRCVPISNHLYFYWYRQILGQKVEFLVSFYNNEISEKSEIFDDQFSVERPDGSNFTLKIRSTKLEDSAMYFCASSLGNGLPQHFGDGTRLSIL.

This clonotype was observed at least ten times. V usage is TRBV27 and J usage is TRBJ1-1; D ambiguous. Germline values: CDR1 MNHEY, CDR2 SMNVEV (reference sequence). The CDR3 contains 13 residues. Deletions cut 3 bases from V and 2 bases from J, with 7 bases between. The DNA of the CDR3 is TGTGCCAGCAGTTTCGGGCTCAACACTGAAGCTTTCTTT. Translation: CASSFGLNTEAFF.

Remarks on this clonotype: At one boundary the junction diverges from the germline segment, which might be a read error. The chain has TRBV7-9 and TRBJ1-1; D is unresolved. CDR1 and CDR2 from the germline V gene are SEHNR and FQNEAQ (reference sequence). The CDR3 runs 14 residues. The CDR3 reads CASSLSRLNTEVFF. CDR3 in DNA: TGTGCCAGCAGCTTATCCCGTCTGAACACTGAAGTTTTCTTT.

The rearrangement uses TRBV6-1 and TRBJ2-5, with D possibly matching TRBD1 (6 bases). The DNA end is more similar to TRBJ2-7, so the J call may be wrong. Germline lookup yields CDR1 MNHNS and CDR2 SASEGT. The CDR3 totals 14 residues. In nucleotides, the CDR3 is TGTGCCAGCAGTACCACAGGGTTGCGGTACGAGCAGTACTTC. It codes for CASSTTGLRYEQYF.

This clonotype has more than one count but fewer than ten. The chain uses TRBV20-1 and TRBJ1-2; perhaps TRBD1 as D (5 bases). Germline-derived CDR1 and CDR2 are DFQATT and SNEGSKA (reference sequence). This CDR3 comprises 15 residues. The V gene lost 3 bases and the J gene lost 2 bases, with 16 bases spanning the gap. This chain's CDR3 is CSARSERGGNYGYTF. The DNA of the CDR3 is TGCAGTGCTAGGTCAGAAAGGGGAGGGAACTATGGCTACACCTTC.

V gene TRBV5-1 combines with J gene TRBJ2-3; possible D gene TRBD1, 5 bases. V lost 5 bases and J 4 bases, leaving 17 bases between the germline ends. The CDR3 contains 15 residues. Germline V gene data show CDR1 as SGHRS and CDR2 as YFSETQ. CDR3 region: CASRSGISEADTQYF. The CDR3 coding sequence is TGCGCCAGCAGGTCAGGGATATCTGAGGCAGATACGCAGTATTTT.

This chain links TRBV7-8 with TRBJ2-3; 10 bases map to TRBD2. Germline V lookup: CDR1 SGHVS, CDR2 FQNEAQ. J lost 0 bases, V lost 5 bases, and 8 bases had no gene match. This CDR3 is 17 amino acids long. CDR3 nucleotides: TGTGCCAGCAGCCCAAATCTAGCGGGGGCTAGCACAGATACGCAGTATTTT. Amino acids: CASSPNLAGASTDTQYF.

Only a few counts were recorded for this clonotype. CDR3 sequence (DNA): TGTGCCATCAGCGCGAGACAGGGAGCGGGTACTGAAGCTTTCTTT. Translating gives CAISARQGAGTEAFF. The chain has TRBV10-3 and TRBJ1-1; 7 bases fit TRBD1. Germline-derived CDR1 and CDR2 are ENHRY and SYGVKD. V shed 6 bases, J shed 5 bases, and the junction held 12 bases outside the gene matches. The CDR3 length is 15 residues.

CDR3 region: CASGPSPHEQFF. As DNA, the CDR3 is TGTGCTAGTGGTCCCTCCCCCCATGAGCAGTTCTTC. The rearrangement uses TRBV12-5 and TRBJ2-1; D is uncertain. This CDR3 is built from 12 residues. Trimming stripped 5 bases from V and 8 bases from J, with 10 bases between. Germline loops: CDR1 LGHNT, CDR2 FRNRAP. The variable domain in full, with the rest retrieved from reference TRBV12-5 and TRBJ2-1, is DARVTQTPRHKVTEMGQEVTMRCQPILGHNTVFWYRQTMMQGLELLAYFRNRAPLDDSGMPKDRFSAEMPDATLATLKIQPSEPRDSAVYFCASGPSPHEQFFGPGTRLTVL.

This chain joins TRBV7-9 and TRBJ2-3, with 8 bases lining up with TRBD2. Losses at the gene ends were 1 base for V and 5 bases for J; bases not matched to a gene: 8. CDR1 SEHNR and CDR2 FQNEAQ come from the germline V gene (reference sequence). The CDR3 runs 16 residues. In DNA, the CDR3 is TGTGCCAGCAGCTTAGTGCGGGGGGCCGGTGGAGATACGCAGTATTTT. Encoded protein: CASSLVRGAGGDTQYF.

This clonotype has more than one count but fewer than ten. This rearrangement joins TRBV4-1 to TRBJ1-5, with 9 bases aligning to TRBD1. This CDR3 region has 15 residues. Germline CDR1 reads MGHRA; CDR2 reads YSYEKL. Trimming cost V 4 bases and J 3 bases; bases outside gene matches: 4. The CDR3 coding sequence is TGCGCCAGCAGCCCCCGGGACAGGGACAATCAGCCCCAGCATTTT. It is translated as CASSPRDRDNQPQHF.

This clonotype was picked up a small number of times. The chain combines TRBV10-3 with TRBJ2-7; 11 nucleotides line up with TRBD2. V lost 4 bases, J lost 4 bases, and 3 bases stayed unmatched. The CDR3 has 14 amino acids. Per the germline V gene, CDR1 is ENHRY and CDR2 is SYGVKD. CDR3 sequence (DNA): TGTGCCATCAGTGTAGCGGGAGGGTCATACGAGCAGTACTTC. Its protein product is CAISVAGGSYEQYF.

This clonotype was found a few times. The chain combines TRBV28 with TRBJ1-5; D perhaps matches TRBD1 (5 bases). V shed 6 bases and J shed 5 bases, with 20 bases lying between them. Germline assignment: CDR1 MDHEN and CDR2 SYDVKM. CDR3 length: 16 amino acids. The CDR3 sequence: CASSTNPGGSDQPQHF. CDR3 sequence (DNA): TGTGCCAGCAGCACAAACCCGGGGGGAAGCGATCAGCCCCAGCATTTT. Filled out from reference TRBV28 and TRBJ1-5, the complete variable domain reads DVKVTQSSRYLVKRTGEKVFLECVQDMDHENMFWYRQDPGLGLRLIYFSYDVKMKEKGDIPEGYSVSREKKERFSLILESASTNQTSMYLCASSTNPGGSDQPQHFGDGTRLSIL.

The chain carries TRBV7-8 and TRBJ2-3, with D tentatively TRBD1 or TRBD2 (5 bases each). With 5 bases removed from V and 3 bases from J, the gap between germline ends came to 9 bases. Looked up from germline, CDR1 is SGHVS and CDR2 is FQNEAQ. The CDR3 extends over 13 amino acids. The CDR3 loop reads CASSTEGTDTQYF. The CDR3 DNA is TGTGCCAGCAGCACAGAGGGGACAGATACGCAGTATTTT.

This rearrangement joins TRBV11-2 to TRBJ1-1; tentative D call: TRBD1 (5 bases). The CDR3 spans 15 residues. Trimming took 5 bases from V and 2 from J, leaving 15 bases between them. CDR1 and CDR2 from the germline V gene are SGHAT and FQNNGV. CDR3: CASSLQVGGNTEAFF. The CDR3 DNA sequence: TGTGCCAGCAGCCTTCAGGTGGGGGGAAACACTGAAGCTTTCTTT.

This clonotype was counted only a few times. The gene calls are TRBV5-1 and TRBJ1-2; the D gene is possibly TRBD1 (5 bases). CDR1 SGHRS and CDR2 YFSETQ come from the germline V gene. The CDR3 has 14 residues. V was cut by 4 bases and J by 3 bases, with 13 bases left in between. The CDR3 bases are TGCGCCAGCAGCCCTGAGACAGTACACTATGGCTACACCTTC. Translating gives CASSPETVHYGYTF.

A few counts support this clonotype. The chain joins TRBV20-1 to TRBJ1-1; D not certain. The CDR3 covers 12 residues. V was clipped by 2 bases and J by 1 base, with 5 bases between them. Germline loops: CDR1 DFQATT, CDR2 SNEGSKA (reference sequence). The CDR3 nucleotides read TGCAGTGCTAGAATGGGGAACACTGAAGCTTTCTTT. Translated: CSARMGNTEAFF.

Only a few counts were recorded for this clonotype. The V and J genes are TRBV4-2 and TRBJ2-7; D gene ambiguous. This CDR3 comprises 15 residues. Deletions cut 4 bases from V and 0 bases from J, with 13 bases between. Germline values: CDR1 LGHNA, CDR2 YNFKEQ. CDR3 region: CASSPTGRTSYEQYF. In DNA form, the CDR3 reads TGTGCCAGCAGCCCCACTGGGCGAACCTCCTACGAGCAGTACTTC.

About this clonotype: One junction end disagrees with the germline gene, perhaps due to a read error. The rearrangement uses TRBV3-1 and TRBJ1-2; D possibly corresponds to TRBD1 (6 bases). The germline V gene has CDR1 LGHDT and CDR2 YNNKEL (reference sequence). This CDR3 has 14 amino acids. The CDR3 DNA follows: TGTGCCAGCAGCCACGCGGACAGCGTGTATGGCCACACCTTC. Translation gives CASSHADSVYGHTF.

This rearrangement joins TRBV20-1 to TRBJ1-5, with TRBD1 as a possible D gene (5 bases). In germline, CDR1 is DFQATT, CDR2 SNEGSKA (reference sequence). The V end lost 1 base, the J end lost 3 bases, and 7 bases lay between the germline ends. The CDR3 has 13 residues. The CDR3 nucleotides are TGCAGTGCTAGAGGAGGGACCAATCAGCCCCAGCATTTT. It yields the protein CSARGGTNQPQHF.

This chain joins TRBV20-1 and TRBJ1-5, with a weak D call TRBD1 (5 bases). Germline V CDR1 and CDR2: DFQATT, SNEGSKA (reference sequence). This CDR3 is 17 amino acids long. V was pared by 0 bases and J by 5 bases, with 20 bases between. CDR3 in amino acids: CSARDRRGGRRHQPQHF. The CDR3 bases are TGCAGTGCTAGAGATCGGCGGGGGGGAAGGCGGCATCAGCCCCAGCATTTT.

This clonotype was seen a few times. The V gene is TRBV11-2, the J gene TRBJ1-6; D is ambiguous. Looked up from germline, CDR1 is SGHAT and CDR2 is FQNNGV. The CDR3 runs to 17 residues. Trimming took off 2 bases at V and 0 bases at J, with 11 bases between the two ends. The DNA for the CDR3 is TGTGCCAGCAGCTTAATGAACGATTTCTCCTATAATTCACCCCTCCACTTT. Translation: CASSLMNDFSYNSPLHF. The full variable domain, in which reference TRBV11-2 and TRBJ1-6 provide the parts outside the CDR3, is EAGVAQSPRYKIIEKRQSVAFWCNPISGHATLYWYQQILGQGPKLLIQFQNNGVVDDSQLPKDRFSAERLKGVDSTLKIQPAKLEDSAVYLCASSLMNDFSYNSPLHFGNGTRLTVT.

In its sample, this clonotype was seen a few times. The chain carries TRBV10-2 and TRBJ2-7; tentatively, D is TRBD1 or TRBD2 (5 bases each). Deletions cut 6 bases from V and 4 bases from J, with 16 bases between. The CDR3 sequence is 14 residues long. Germline assignment: CDR1 WSHSY and CDR2 SAAADI. The CDR3 bases are TGCGCCAGCAGAGACGGGACGGCCGGGTACGAGCAGTACTTC. This encodes CASRDGTAGYEQYF.